One TCR beta chain is described in this entry. Sequencing used immunoSEQ multiplex PCR; TCRdb keeps in-frame clones, though not all of them. The data hold 130,000 or so clones, with approximately 90% observed a single time. This entry is derived from a study of blood T cell repertoires in COVID-19. Turning to the study itself: From the United States, Italy and Spain came samples of acute and convalescent COVID-19. In each case, the material was cDNA or gDNA derived from T cells, B-cell-depleted T cells, or PBMCs.

Trimming cost V 3 bases and J 4 bases, with 15 bases left between them. CDR1 LNHDA and CDR2 SQIVND come from the germline V gene (reference sequence). The length of the CDR3 is 15 residues. Seattle-derived patients entered the study during active infection and were followed longitudinally. V is TRBV19 and J is TRBJ1-1; no definite D call. The sample was peripheral blood. This TCR derives from a human donor with COVID-19, enrolled during active disease. The donor label of this sample is uncertain. The CDR3 DNA reads TGTGCCAGTAGTATCACAAGACACTTGGCCACTGAAGCTTTCTTT. This translates into CASSITRHLATEAFF.